This T cell receptor (beta chain) derives from a study of cytomegalovirus exposure and HLA in healthy donors. Overall study findings and caveats: In a later analysis, about 17,000 TCR beta sequences were associated with HLA alleles at 0.05 false discovery rate. Reported performance of the classifier showed diagnosis of cytomegalovirus status with high specificity and sensitivity.

60 Vbeta and 13 Jbeta primers were used in PCR. How the authors handled the data: Tens of millions of unique TCR beta chains, 10 million to 14 million shared, were counted in a later analysis. Clones were sequenced by immunoSEQ multiplex PCR, and TCRdb holds only the in-frame ones, with some missing. The D gene and trimming were derived from the DNA, and the V and J assignments and clone size from that table. The profile covers fewer than 130,000 clones, with just under 75% appearing a single time and roughly 2.7% taken by the ten largest. CDR1 is SGDLS and CDR2 is YYNGEE in the germline V gene. Trimming removed 4 bases from V and 8 bases from J; junction bases left unmatched: 7. The CDR3 is made up of 14 amino acids. Of note for this clone: Its antigen is not known.

The gene calls are TRBV9 and TRBJ2-1; TRBD1 matches at 9 bases. The clonotype was recovered from a man aged 50 to 60 in good health and CMV-seropositive. Material: PBMCs. CDR3 nucleotides: TGTGCCAGCAGCTGGGGGACAGGGATGGATGAGCAGTTCTTC. This gives the protein CASSWGTGMDEQFF.